This T cell receptor beta chain was recorded in a study of post-analysis software for immune sequencing data. Overall study findings and caveats: Multiple sclerosis patients had significantly lower normalized Chao1 diversity than controls. The five TRBV segments detected at higher frequency in patients than in controls included TRBV5-6, TRBV5-1 and TRBV20-1.

Trimming removed 0 bases from V and 2 bases from J, with 11 bases in between. This CDR3 is built from 16 residues. Germline CDR1 SGHVS, CDR2 FNYEAQ. Regarding this clonotype: Its matching antigen is unknown.

Unique molecular identifiers had been added to the TCR beta cDNA libraries. TCRdb passed the PCR reads through MiXCR, listing each CDR3 protein once. Among about 540,000 distinct CDR3 sequences listed, under 40% were seen once. This sequence joins TRBV7-6 and TRBJ1-5; D call uncertain. This receptor was identified in a girl younger than 18 with multiple sclerosis. Input material: blood. In DNA form, the CDR3 reads TGTGCCAGCAGCTTAGCGGGCCCGTGGGGCAATCAGCCCCAGCATTTT. It codes for CASSLAGPWGNQPQHF.